This T cell receptor beta chain was observed in a study of cytomegalovirus exposure and HLA in healthy donors. Study-wide results and limits: One variant, a missense change in DCLRE1C, was linked in a later analysis to TCR beta V- and J-gene trimming. Associated with cytomegalovirus, according to the listing, were around 160 TCR beta chains. Looking again later, the authors saw that most CMV-associated TCR beta chains seemed HLA-restricted.

Donors likely had unrecorded immune exposures despite being nominally healthy when sampled. The PCR employed 60 Vbeta primers together with 13 Jbeta primers. This table comes from immunoSEQ multiplex PCR, and its TCRdb copy is limited to in-frame clones, with some not included. The sample lists about 160,000 clones, 70% to 80% occurring once. A word on this clone: Its antigen is undetermined.

Trimming pared 6 bases from V and 4 bases from J, leaving 19 bases between. The CDR3 extends over 15 amino acids. The germline V gene encodes CDR1 SEHNR and CDR2 FQNEAQ (reference sequence). The gene calls are TRBV7-9 and TRBJ2-7; possible D gene TRBD1, 6 bases. The receptor was isolated from a man between 18 and 29 years old in good health and CMV-seropositive. Input material: PBMCs. For the CDR3, the DNA is TGTGCCAGCAGTCATCAAAACAAACAGGGATACGAGCAGTACTTC. The encoded protein is CASSHQNKQGYEQYF.